There are a few counts of the clone carrying this T cell receptor (beta chain). These data are taken from a study of CD8 T cells in ankylosing spondylitis. The V gene end was trimmed by 7 bases and the J gene end by 1 base; junction bases not matched to a gene: 21. CDR3 length: 19 residues. Molecular-barcoded quantitative 5'-RACE produced these TCR beta libraries. TCRdb fed the 5' RACE reads into MiXCR, producing one record per CDR3 protein. The table has roughly 170,000 distinct CDR3 sequences, around a tenth seen once. The sequencing input was blood, either unsorted or a sorted T cell fraction (not recorded which). The TCR originated in a female donor with ankylosing spondylitis or in good health (not recorded which). J is TRBJ1-1 and V is TRBV12-3 or TRBV12-4; TRBD1 agrees at 7 bases. The DNA of the CDR3 is TGTGCCAGCACCCCAAATTGGGGGCAGTCCGAGGGGGCGAACACTGAAGCTTTCTTT. Its translation: CASTPNWGQSEGANTEAFF.